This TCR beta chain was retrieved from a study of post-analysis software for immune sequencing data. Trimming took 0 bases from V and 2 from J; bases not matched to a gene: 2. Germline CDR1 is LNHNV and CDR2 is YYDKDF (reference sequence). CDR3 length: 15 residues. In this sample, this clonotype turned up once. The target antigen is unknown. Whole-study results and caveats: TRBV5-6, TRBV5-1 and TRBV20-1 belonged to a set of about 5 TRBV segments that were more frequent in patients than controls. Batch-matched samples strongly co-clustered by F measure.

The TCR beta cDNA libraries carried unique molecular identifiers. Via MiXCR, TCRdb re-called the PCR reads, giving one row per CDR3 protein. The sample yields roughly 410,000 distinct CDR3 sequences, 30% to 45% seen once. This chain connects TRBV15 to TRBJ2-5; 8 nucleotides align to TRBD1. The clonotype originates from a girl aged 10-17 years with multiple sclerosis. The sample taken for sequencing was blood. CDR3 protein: CATSRENRGQETQYF. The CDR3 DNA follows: TGTGCCACCAGCAGAGAGAACAGGGGGCAAGAGACCCAGTACTTC. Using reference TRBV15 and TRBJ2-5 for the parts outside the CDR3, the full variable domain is DAMVIQNPRYQVTQFGKPVTLSCSQTLNHNVMYWYQQKSSQAPKLLFHYYDKDFNNEADTPDNFQSRRPNTSFCFLDIRSPGLGDTAMYLCATSRENRGQETQYFGPGTRLLVL.